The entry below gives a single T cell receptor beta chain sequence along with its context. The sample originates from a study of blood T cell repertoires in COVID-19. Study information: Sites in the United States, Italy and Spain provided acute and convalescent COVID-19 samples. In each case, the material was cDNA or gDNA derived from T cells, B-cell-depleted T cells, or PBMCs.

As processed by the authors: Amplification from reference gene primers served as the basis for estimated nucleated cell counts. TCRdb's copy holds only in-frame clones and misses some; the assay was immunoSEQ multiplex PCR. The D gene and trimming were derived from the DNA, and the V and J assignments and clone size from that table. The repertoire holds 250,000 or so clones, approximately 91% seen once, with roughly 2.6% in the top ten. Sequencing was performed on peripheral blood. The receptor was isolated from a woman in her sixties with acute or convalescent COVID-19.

CDR3: CASSTRTSGFTDTQYF. The CDR3 DNA follows: TGTGCCAGCAGCACGCGGACTAGCGGGTTCACAGATACGCAGTATTTT. The gene calls are TRBV9 and TRBJ2-3, with TRBD2 matching 11 bases. This CDR3 comprises 16 residues. Germline V CDR1 and CDR2: SGDLS, YYNGEE. The J segment lost 2 bases and the V segment lost 4 bases, leaving 6 bases of the junction unmatched.